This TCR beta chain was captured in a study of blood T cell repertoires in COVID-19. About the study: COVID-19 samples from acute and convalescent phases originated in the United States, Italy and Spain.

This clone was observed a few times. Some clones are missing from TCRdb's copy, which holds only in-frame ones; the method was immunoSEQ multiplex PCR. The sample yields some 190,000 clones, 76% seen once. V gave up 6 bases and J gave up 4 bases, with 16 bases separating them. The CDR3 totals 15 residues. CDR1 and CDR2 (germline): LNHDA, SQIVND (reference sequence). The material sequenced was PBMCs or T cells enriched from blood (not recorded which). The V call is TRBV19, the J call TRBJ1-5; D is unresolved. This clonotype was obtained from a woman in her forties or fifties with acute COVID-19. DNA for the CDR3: TGTGCCAGTAGCATCAACCCCAGAGGGAATCAGCCCCAGCATTTT. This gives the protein CASSINPRGNQPQHF. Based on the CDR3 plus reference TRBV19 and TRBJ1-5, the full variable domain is DGGITQSPKYLFRKEGQNVTLSCEQNLNHDAMYWYRQDPGQGLRLIYYSQIVNDFQKGDIAEGYSVSREKKESFPLTVTSAQKNPTAFYLCASSINPRGNQPQHFGDGTRLSIL.